This TCR beta chain appears in the sequencing data of a study of PD-1 blockade in classical Hodgkin lymphoma (dated by TCRdb to 2018 to 2021). In the study overall: Nivolumab dosing was 3 mg/kg intravenously every 2 weeks, continuing until either disease progression or unacceptable toxicity. To define a peripheral blood immune signature of response to PD-1 blockade in classical Hodgkin lymphoma, the study combined TCR beta sequencing with CyTOF. Study-level results and caveats: Baseline diversity similar to that of newly diagnosed patients was observed in trial patients achieving complete response, whereas significantly lower diversity was observed in partial responders and progressors. Only a single clinical trial cohort was studied, and what caused the repertoire differences, possibly disease activity or prior therapy, remained undefined. Newly diagnosed patients were reported to have lower baseline TCR diversity than healthy donors, and relapsed/refractory patients were reported to have lower baseline TCR diversity still. A significant rise by C4D1 was seen in CD4+ but not CD8+ TCR diversity (p=0.0027 vs p=0.16), with the rise being most apparent in complete responders (p=0.02). Lower diversity was observed in patients in whom nivolumab was started less than 1 year after ASCT, and these patients were excluded from later analyses so that confounding by immune reconstitution would be avoided.

At the junction V is shortened by 7 bases and J by 5 bases, with 14 bases in between. From the germline V gene, CDR1 is SNHLY and CDR2 is FYNNEI. The CDR3 starts with the cysteine, ends with the phenylalanine, and has 13 residues. Of the read, only the CDR3 DNA is kept; its 39 bases are in frame from base 1. On this clone: This clone's antigen is unknown. Qualities for individual bases were not recorded, and no much larger clone is one base off.

The Qiagen DNeasy kit was used to extract genomic DNA from unsorted PBMCs and from the negatively selected CD4+ and CD8+ fractions. TCR beta CDR3 regions were amplified by immunoSEQ multiplex PCR using primers annealing to V and J segments. A synthetic immune receptor repertoire was used to minimize amplification bias, and any remaining bias was removed computationally after sequencing. Per the authors' processing: Repertoire diversity was quantified as the Shannon entropy index using custom Python scripts. Unsorted, CD4+ and CD8+ repertoires were examined separately, except in combined analyses, for which CD4+ and CD8+ sequences were merged in silico. Clonal expansion was defined as a frequency increase of at least 2-fold after treatment compared with C1D1, and clones undetected at baseline were assigned a pseudocount of 0.5. Clones with 0 or 1 copy at C1D1 were defined as singleton clones, while clones with 2 or more copies were defined as non-singleton clones. Clones expanded in unsorted samples were annotated as CD4+, CD8+ or unknown by matching protein sequences in sorted samples from the same patient. Wilcoxon tests were applied to paired samples to test diversity changes from C1D1 to C4D1. What TCRdb holds here is the immuneACCESS table cut down to in-frame rearrangements. Part of the clones is not present; checked against another copy, under half of the missing clones reflect an unresolved V gene, and the others are unexplained. The V and J calls and clone size were taken over from that table, and D and trimming were inferred from the DNA. Counted in this sample were some 11,000 clones; around 76% of them appeared once. The biggest ten clones account for about 3% of the sample.

According to the study, the label for this sample's time point signals: cycle 4 day 1 (C4D1), after 6 weeks of nivolumab. Every trial patient had relapsed following autologous stem cell transplantation, and prior brentuximab vedotin exposure was what differed among cohorts A, B and C. Magnetic negative selection with a Miltenyi CD4+ T cell isolation kit was used to purify CD4+ T cells from thawed PBMCs. A total of fewer than 70 patients with relapsed/refractory classical Hodgkin lymphoma made up the trial cohort, and each patient's best overall response was complete response, partial response or progressive disease. Trial patients were treated with single-agent nivolumab in the multi-cohort phase II CheckMate 205 trial. Best overall response was determined by an independent review committee according to the 2007 International Working Group response criteria. Trial PBMCs were collected just before the start of nivolumab (C1D1) and during therapy at cycle 2 day 1 and cycle 4 day 1. After peripheral blood was drawn into 8 mL Vacutainer Cell Preparation Tubes, PBMCs were isolated by centrifugation and then cryopreserved. Purified CD4+ and CD8+ fractions were prepared only for cases in which an additional PBMC sample was available. On LS columns in a quadroMACS separator, the magnetically labelled cells were depleted, and the flow-through was collected as the purified fraction.

Rearrangement joined TRBV2 to TRBJ2-5; a confident D gene designation cannot be given. The source material was CD4+ T cells from blood, sampled before the fourth cycle of nivolumab. This sequence originates from a human donor with classical Hodgkin lymphoma. The DNA sequence follows: TGTGCCAGCACTTACACTGTGGGGGAGACCCAGTACTTC. Translation gives CASTYTVGETQYF.